This T cell receptor beta chain derives from a study of blood T cells in healthy people across ages. Only a few counts were recorded for this clonotype. V lost 2 bases to trimming and J lost 0 bases, with 16 bases between them. The CDR3 loop spans 17 amino acids. Germline CDR1 reads MNHNY; CDR2 reads SVGAGI (reference sequence). Using a J-beta primer mix together with a sample-barcoded 5' primer, a second PCR was run for about 6 to 12 cycles. TCRdb redid the calling of the 5' RACE reads with MiXCR, one entry per CDR3 protein. The data contain some 730,000 distinct CDR3 sequences, about 20% of them seen just once; the ten biggest clones take up approximately 20%.

The J gene is TRBJ1-1, the V gene TRBV6-6; D possibly corresponds to TRBD1 (5 bases). This TCR came from an older man in good health. The sequencing input was blood. The CDR3 sequence: CASSYGSWTIMNTEAFF. The DNA for the CDR3 is TGTGCCAGCAGTTACGGTTCATGGACAATCATGAACACTGAAGCTTTCTTT.